The 9 T cell receptor beta chains listed next were all sequenced from one sample in a study of T and B cells in COVID-19 patients (dated by TCRdb to about 2020). TRB repertoires were amplified from 250-500 ng of genomic DNA extracted from blood. Data came from an Illumina MiSeq. TRB rearrangements were amplified by multiplex PCR with BIOMED2 TRB-A/B primer pools. TCRdb itself trimmed the public reads at Q25 with fastp, ran MiXCR and retained productive beta chains. Identical CDR3 protein sequences are pooled into one entry, listed with their most common genes and DNA. The sample table shows 7,000 to 10,000 distinct CDR3 sequences, and roughly 31% are seen once. 17% of the sample is held by the ten biggest clonotypes. The sequencing sample was made of blood. These receptors originate from a human donor with active COVID-19.

V gene TRBV7-9 combines with J gene TRBJ1-4; no reliable D call. From germline, CDR1 is SEHNR and CDR2 FQNEAQ (reference sequence). The V gene lost 5 bases and the J gene lost 5 bases, with 12 bases spanning the gap. The CDR3 is made up of 14 amino acids. The CDR3 loop reads CASSLGGGNEKLFF. CDR3 nucleotides: TGTGCCAGCAGCCTGGGAGGCGGGAATGAAAAACTGTTTTTT. Variable domain in full (rest from reference TRBV7-9 and TRBJ1-4): DTGVSQNPRHKITKRGQNVTFRCDPISEHNRLYWYRQTLGQGPEFLTYFQNEAQLEKSRLLSDRFSAERPKGSFSTLEIQRTEQGDSAMYLCASSLGGGNEKLFFGSGTQLSVL.

This clonotype is labeled large. The rearrangement links TRBV29-1 to TRBJ2-1; maybe TRBD1 (5 bases). CDR1 and CDR2 (germline): SQVTM, ANQGSEA. V lost 8 bases, J lost 1 base, and 15 bases lay in between. This CDR3 has 14 amino acids. CDR3 region: CSTLKAGSYNEQFF. The CDR3 DNA sequence: TGCAGCACGCTCAAGGCAGGGTCCTACAATGAGCAGTTCTTC.

With respect to this clonotype: A read error is possible here, since a much larger clone lies one base away. The chain links TRBV13 to TRBJ2-3; D gene ambiguous. Germline CDR1 is PRHDT and CDR2 is FYEKMQ (reference sequence). There are 16 residues in the CDR3. The CDR3 coding sequence is TGTGCCAGCAGCTTACATCATGTTGGAGAAACAGATAAGCAGTATTTT. Its protein product is CASSLHHVGETDKQYF.

About this clonotype itself: One base away lies a much larger clone, so this may be a sequencing read error. The J gene is TRBJ2-7, the V gene TRBV29-1; 8 bases fit TRBD1. The CDR3 is made up of 12 amino acids. The germline V gene has CDR1 SQVTM and CDR2 ANQGSEA. V trimming: 7 bases; J trimming: 1 base; junction bases outside the gene matches: 3. CDR3 DNA sequence: TGCAGCGCCAGGGGGCCGTCCTACGAGCAGTACGTC. Translating it yields CSARGPSYEQYV.

There are a few counts of this clonotype. J is TRBJ1-3 and V is TRBV5-1, with D uncertain. Trimming left V 0 bases short and J 4 bases short, with 14 bases between. Germline V gene sequence: CDR1 SGHRS, CDR2 YFSETQ. The CDR3 has 16 residues. For the CDR3, the DNA is TGCGCCAGCAGCTTGGCCGGGGTTCCATCCGGAAACACCATATATTTT. Its protein is CASSLAGVPSGNTIYF.

By sample share, this clonotype is medium-sized. This sequence joins TRBV27 and TRBJ1-4; 8 bases are shared with TRBD1. J was trimmed by 8 bases and V by 11 bases; bases with no gene match: 13. The CDR3 has 14 amino acids. From germline, CDR1 is MNHEY and CDR2 SMNVEV (reference sequence). CDR3 sequence: CASGGGDRREKLFF. The CDR3 nucleotides are TGTGCCTCGGGGGGAGGGGACAGGCGCGAAAAACTGTTTTTT.

By share of the sample, this clonotype is medium-sized. The rearrangement uses TRBV19 and TRBJ2-1, with TRBD2 identical over 9 bases. The junction had 10 bases not matched to a gene; V was cut back by 7 bases and J by 6 bases. CDR1 and CDR2 (germline): LNHDA, SQIVND (reference sequence). The CDR3 is 15 amino acids. CDR3 bases: TGTGCCAGTAAGGCTAGCGGGGTCGGTGCCAATGAGCAGTTCTTC. It yields the protein CASKASGVGANEQFF. The variable domain in full, completed from reference TRBV19 and TRBJ2-1, reads DGGITQSPKYLFRKEGQNVTLSCEQNLNHDAMYWYRQDPGQGLRLIYYSQIVNDFQKGDIAEGYSVSREKKESFPLTVTSAQKNPTAFYLCASKASGVGANEQFFGPGTRLTVL.

This clonotype appeared a few times. V usage is TRBV18 and J usage is TRBJ1-2; TRBD1 might be the D (6 bases). Trimming left V 6 bases short and J 8 bases short, with 16 bases between. Germline lookup yields CDR1 KGHSH and CDR2 LQKENI. The CDR3 runs to 13 residues. CDR3 region: CASSPGDEDGYTF. CDR3 nucleotides: TGTGCCAGCTCTCCAGGGGACGAGGACGGCTACACCTTC. Together with reference TRBV18 and TRBJ1-2, the CDR3 gives the full variable domain: NAGVMQNPRHLVRRRGQEARLRCSPMKGHSHVYWYRQLPEEGLKFMVYLQKENIIDESGMPKERFSAEFPKEGPSILRIQQVVRGDSAAYFCASSPGDEDGYTFGSGTRLTVV.

V is TRBV7-9 and J is TRBJ1-5, with a tentative D call TRBD1 (5 bases). The CDR3 is made up of 12 amino acids. The germline V gene encodes CDR1 SEHNR and CDR2 FQNEAQ (reference sequence). Trimming shortened V by 6 bases and J by 7 bases, and 10 bases separated the two germline ends. The CDR3 bases are TGTGCCAGCAGTATTGACAGACAGCCCCAGCATTTT. Translating it yields CASSIDRQPQHF.